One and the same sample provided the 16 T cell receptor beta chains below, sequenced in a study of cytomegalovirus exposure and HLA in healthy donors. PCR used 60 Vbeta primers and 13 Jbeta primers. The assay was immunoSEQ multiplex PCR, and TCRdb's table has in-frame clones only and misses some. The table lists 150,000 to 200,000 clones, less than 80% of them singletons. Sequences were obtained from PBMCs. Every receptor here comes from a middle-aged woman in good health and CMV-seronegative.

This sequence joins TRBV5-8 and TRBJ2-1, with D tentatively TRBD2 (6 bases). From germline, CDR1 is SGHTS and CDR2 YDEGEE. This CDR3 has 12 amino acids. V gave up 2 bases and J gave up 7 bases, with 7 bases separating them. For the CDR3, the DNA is TGTGCCAGCAGCTTTGGGAGGAATGAGCAGTTCTTC. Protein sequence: CASSFGRNEQFF.

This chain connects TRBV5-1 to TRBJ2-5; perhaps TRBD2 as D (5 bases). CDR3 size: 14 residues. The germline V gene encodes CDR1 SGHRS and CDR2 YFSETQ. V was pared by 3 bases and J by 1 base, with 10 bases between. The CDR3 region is CASSYNGIQETQYF. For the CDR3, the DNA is TGCGCCAGCAGCTACAACGGGATCCAAGAGACCCAGTACTTC. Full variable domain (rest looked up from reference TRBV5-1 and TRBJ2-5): KAGVTQTPRYLIKTRGQQVTLSCSPISGHRSVSWYQQTPGQGLQFLFEYFSETQRNKGNFPGRFSGRQFSNSRSEMNVSTLELGDSALYLCASSYNGIQETQYFGPGTRLLVL.

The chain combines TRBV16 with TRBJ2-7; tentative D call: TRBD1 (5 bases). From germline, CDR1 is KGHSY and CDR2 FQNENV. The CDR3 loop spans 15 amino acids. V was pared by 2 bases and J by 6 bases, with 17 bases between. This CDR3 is CASSQPHRNFGEQYF. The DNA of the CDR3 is TGTGCCAGCAGCCAACCCCACAGGAATTTTGGCGAGCAGTACTTC.

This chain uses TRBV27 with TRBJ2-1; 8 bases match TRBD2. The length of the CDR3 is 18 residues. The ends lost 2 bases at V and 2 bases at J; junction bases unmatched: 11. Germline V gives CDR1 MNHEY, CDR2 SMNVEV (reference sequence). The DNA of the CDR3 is TGTGCCAGCAGTTTAGGGACTAGATCTTATAGCCCCTACAATGAGCAGTTCTTC. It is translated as CASSLGTRSYSPYNEQFF.

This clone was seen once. The CDR3 loop is CASTPRGTGGSGNTIYF. The CDR3 DNA reads TGTGCCAGTACCCCCAGGGGCACAGGCGGCTCTGGAAACACCATATATTTT. The V call is TRBV19, the J call TRBJ1-3; tentatively, D is TRBD1 (6 bases). V was pared by 7 bases and J by 0 bases, with 19 bases between. The CDR3 spans 17 residues. CDR1 and CDR2 (germline): LNHDA, SQIVND (reference sequence).

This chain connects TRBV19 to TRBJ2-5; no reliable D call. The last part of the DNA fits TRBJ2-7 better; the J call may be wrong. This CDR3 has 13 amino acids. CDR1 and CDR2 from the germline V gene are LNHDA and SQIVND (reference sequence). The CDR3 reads CASSSGLGYEQYF. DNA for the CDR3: TGTGCCAGTAGTAGTGGGTTGGGCTACGAGCAGTACTTC.

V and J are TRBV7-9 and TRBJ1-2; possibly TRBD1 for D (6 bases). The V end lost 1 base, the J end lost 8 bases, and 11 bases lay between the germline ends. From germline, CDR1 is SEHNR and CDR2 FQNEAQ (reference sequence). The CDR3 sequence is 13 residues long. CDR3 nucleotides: TGTGCCAGCAGCTTAGAACAGGGAGGGGGCTACACCTTC. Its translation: CASSLEQGGGYTF.

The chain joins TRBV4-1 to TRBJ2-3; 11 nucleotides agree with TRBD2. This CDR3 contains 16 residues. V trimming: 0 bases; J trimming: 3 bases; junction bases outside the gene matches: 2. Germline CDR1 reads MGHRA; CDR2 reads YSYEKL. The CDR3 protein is CASSQEGLAETDTQYF. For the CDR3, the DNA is TGCGCCAGCAGCCAAGAGGGACTAGCGGAAACAGATACGCAGTATTTT.

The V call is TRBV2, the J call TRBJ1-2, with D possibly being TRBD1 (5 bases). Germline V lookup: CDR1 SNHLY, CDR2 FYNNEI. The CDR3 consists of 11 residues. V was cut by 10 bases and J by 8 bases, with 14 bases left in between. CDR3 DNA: TGTGCCATCCCCGGGGGTCGCGGCTACACCTTC. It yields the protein CAIPGGRGYTF.

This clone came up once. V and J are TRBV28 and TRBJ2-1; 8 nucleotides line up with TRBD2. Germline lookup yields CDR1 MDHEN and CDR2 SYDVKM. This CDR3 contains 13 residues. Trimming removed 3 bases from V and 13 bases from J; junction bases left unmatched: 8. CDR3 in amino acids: CASSFSGRALQFF. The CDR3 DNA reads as TGTGCCAGCAGTTTTTCCGGGAGGGCCCTTCAGTTCTTC.

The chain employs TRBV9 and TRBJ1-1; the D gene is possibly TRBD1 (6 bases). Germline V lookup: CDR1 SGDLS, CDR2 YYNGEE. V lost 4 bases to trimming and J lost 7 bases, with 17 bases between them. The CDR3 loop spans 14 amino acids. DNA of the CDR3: TGTGCCAGCAGCACTTCCGGACAGATCCTTGAAGCTTTCTTT. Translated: CASSTSGQILEAFF.

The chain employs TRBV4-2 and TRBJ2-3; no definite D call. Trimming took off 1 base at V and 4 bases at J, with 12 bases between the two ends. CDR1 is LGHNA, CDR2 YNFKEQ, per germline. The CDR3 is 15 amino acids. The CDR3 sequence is CASSQGTSAPDTQYF. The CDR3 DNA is TGTGCCAGCAGCCAAGGAACCAGCGCCCCAGATACGCAGTATTTT.

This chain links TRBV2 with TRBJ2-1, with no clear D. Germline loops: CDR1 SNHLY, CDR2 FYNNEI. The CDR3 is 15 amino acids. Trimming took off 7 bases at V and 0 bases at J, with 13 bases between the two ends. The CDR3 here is CASTPELPSYNEQFF. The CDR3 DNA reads TGTGCCAGCACCCCGGAGCTCCCCTCCTACAATGAGCAGTTCTTC.

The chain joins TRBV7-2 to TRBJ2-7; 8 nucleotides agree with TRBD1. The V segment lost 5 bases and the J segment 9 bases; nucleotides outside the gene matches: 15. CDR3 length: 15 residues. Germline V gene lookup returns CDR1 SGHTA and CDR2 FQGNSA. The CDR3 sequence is CASSPQGARSDRQYF. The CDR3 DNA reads TGTGCCAGCAGCCCTCAGGGGGCGCGCTCAGATAGGCAGTACTTC. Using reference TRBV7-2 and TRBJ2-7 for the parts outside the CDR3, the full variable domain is GAGVSQSPSNKVTEKGKDVELRCDPISGHTALYWYRQSLGQGLEFLIYFQGNSAPDKSGLPSDRFSAERTGGSVSTLTIQRTQQEDSAVYLCASSPQGARSDRQYFGPGTRLTVT.

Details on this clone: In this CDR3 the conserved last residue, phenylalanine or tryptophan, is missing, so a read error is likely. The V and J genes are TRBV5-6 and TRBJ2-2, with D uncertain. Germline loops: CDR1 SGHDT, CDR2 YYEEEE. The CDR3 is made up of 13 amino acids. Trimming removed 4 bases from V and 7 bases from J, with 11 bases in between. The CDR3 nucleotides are TGTGCCAGCAGCCCAGGCCCTAACGGGGAGCTGTTTGTT. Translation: CASSPGPNGELFV.

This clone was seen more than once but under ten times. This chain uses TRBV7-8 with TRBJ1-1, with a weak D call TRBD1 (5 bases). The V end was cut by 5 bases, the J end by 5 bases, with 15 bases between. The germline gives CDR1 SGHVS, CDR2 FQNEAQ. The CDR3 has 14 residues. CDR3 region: CASSHDSGGTEAFF. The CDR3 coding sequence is TGTGCCAGCAGCCATGATTCGGGGGGTACTGAAGCTTTCTTT.